The sequence of this T cell receptor beta chain was determined in a study of cytomegalovirus exposure and HLA in healthy donors. Vbeta (60) and Jbeta (13) primers were used in the PCR. The table came from immunoSEQ multiplex PCR; TCRdb's copy has only in-frame clones and leaves some out. Counted here are 180,000 or so clones, 78% occurring once; the ten biggest clones make up less than 3.5%. CDR3 length: 17 amino acids. Germline loops: CDR1 SGHNT, CDR2 YENEEA. V trimming: 0 bases; J trimming: 0 bases; junction bases outside the gene matches: 5. J is TRBJ2-1 and V is TRBV11-3, with 7 bases that match TRBD1. The specimen sequenced was PBMCs. The sequence was collected from a female donor in good health and CMV-seronegative. The chain's CDR3 is CASSLERGRSSYNEQFF. The CDR3 DNA sequence: TGTGCCAGCAGCTTAGAAAGGGGGCGAAGCTCCTACAATGAGCAGTTCTTC.